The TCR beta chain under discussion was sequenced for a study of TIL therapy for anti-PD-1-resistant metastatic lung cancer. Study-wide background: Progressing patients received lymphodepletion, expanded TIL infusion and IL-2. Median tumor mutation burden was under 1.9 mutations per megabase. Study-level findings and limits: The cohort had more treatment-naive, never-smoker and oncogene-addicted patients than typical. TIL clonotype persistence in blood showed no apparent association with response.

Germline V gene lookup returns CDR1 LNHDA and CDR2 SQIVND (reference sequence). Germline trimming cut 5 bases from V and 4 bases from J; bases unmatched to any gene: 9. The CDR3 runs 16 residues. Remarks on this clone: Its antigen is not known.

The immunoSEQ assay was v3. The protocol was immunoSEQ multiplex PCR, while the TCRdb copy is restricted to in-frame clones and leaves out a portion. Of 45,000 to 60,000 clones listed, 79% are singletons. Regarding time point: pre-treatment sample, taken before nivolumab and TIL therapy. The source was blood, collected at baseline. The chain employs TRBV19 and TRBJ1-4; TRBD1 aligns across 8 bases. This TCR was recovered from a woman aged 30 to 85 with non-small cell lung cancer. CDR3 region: CASSPGGLAGNEKLFF. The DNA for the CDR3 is TGTGCCAGTAGTCCAGGGGGCTTGGCTGGTAATGAAAAACTGTTTTTT.